A single sample gave rise to the 32 T cell receptor beta chains below, sequenced in a study of T cell responses to AZD1222 COVID-19 vaccine. TCRdb's table, derived via immunoSEQ multiplex PCR, lists solely in-frame clones and lacks some. The sample lists roughly 44,000 clones; 83% were seen once. The input for sequencing was peripheral blood, taken on day 0 of AZD1222 vaccination. Every receptor here comes from an adult in good health.

This clone occurred a few times. This chain links TRBV5-5 with TRBJ2-1; 10 nucleotides line up with TRBD2. The V gene's germline CDR1 is SGHKS and CDR2 YYEKEE (reference sequence). The length of the CDR3 is 16 residues. With 4 bases clipped from V and 2 bases from J, the junction kept 6 bases outside the gene matches. The CDR3 loop reads CASSPTAGGAYNEQFF. As DNA, the CDR3 is TGTGCCAGCAGCCCAACAGCGGGGGGGGCCTACAATGAGCAGTTCTTC.

This sequence joins TRBV11-2 and TRBJ2-7, with 9 bases that match TRBD1. The CDR3 is made up of 15 amino acids. Germline assignment: CDR1 SGHAT and CDR2 FQNNGV. Trimming at V came to 1 base and at J to 2 bases, leaving 3 bases not matched to a gene. The CDR3 DNA reads TGTGCCAGCAGCTTAGGTGGGACAGGGACCTACGAGCAGTACTTC. It codes for CASSLGGTGTYEQYF.

J is TRBJ2-1 and V is TRBV9; the match to TRBD1 covers 7 bases. Germline values: CDR1 SGDLS, CDR2 YYNGEE. With 3 bases clipped from V and 3 bases from J, the junction kept 6 bases outside the gene matches. The CDR3 contains 15 residues. CDR3 loop: CASSAEGTVYNEQFF. The DNA of the CDR3 is TGTGCCAGCAGCGCAGAAGGGACAGTCTACAATGAGCAGTTCTTC.

The V and J genes are TRBV5-1 and TRBJ1-6, with a possible D match to TRBD1 (6 bases). The CDR3 runs 15 residues. Germline lookup yields CDR1 SGHRS and CDR2 YFSETQ. V lost 4 bases and J 9 bases, leaving 17 bases between the germline ends. The CDR3 loop reads CASSAPGQPSSPLHF. Here the CDR3 DNA reads TGCGCCAGCAGCGCACCGGGACAACCGTCTTCACCCCTCCACTTT.

The V and J genes are TRBV28 and TRBJ1-3; a possible D gene is TRBD1 (5 bases). The CDR3 has 12 residues. The germline gives CDR1 MDHEN, CDR2 SYDVKM. Trimming pared 11 bases from V and 2 bases from J, leaving 10 bases between. The CDR3 region is CAHAGPGNTIYF. The CDR3 nucleotides are TGTGCCCACGCGGGGCCTGGAAACACCATATATTTT. The variable domain in full, completed from reference TRBV28 and TRBJ1-3, reads DVKVTQSSRYLVKRTGEKVFLECVQDMDHENMFWYRQDPGLGLRLIYFSYDVKMKEKGDIPEGYSVSREKKERFSLILESASTNQTSMYLCAHAGPGNTIYFGEGSWLTVV.

This clone has a handful of counts. The rearrangement joins TRBV7-9 to TRBJ1-5; D is uncertain. Between the trimmed V and J ends, which lost 1 base and 6 bases, there was a span of 10 bases. The CDR3 has 14 residues. Germline loops: CDR1 SEHNR, CDR2 FQNEAQ (reference sequence). The CDR3: CASSLDGSGQPQHF. CDR3 coding DNA: TGTGCCAGCAGCTTAGACGGGTCAGGTCAGCCCCAGCATTTT.

The chain links TRBV18 to TRBJ2-3; TRBD1 matches at 7 bases. The CDR3 is 14 amino acids. The germline CDR1 and CDR2 sequences are KGHSH and LQKENI. After removal of 6 bases from V and 4 bases from J, the junction contained 7 bases not matched to a gene. This CDR3 reads CASSDDRAADTQYF. The CDR3 coding sequence is TGTGCCAGCTCGGACGACAGGGCGGCAGATACGCAGTATTTT.

The rearrangement uses TRBV25-1 and TRBJ2-5, with D possibly matching TRBD1 (6 bases). Trimming shortened V by 7 bases and J by 4 bases, and 10 bases separated the two germline ends. The CDR3 totals 12 residues. Germline CDR1 MGHDK, CDR2 SYGVNS. The CDR3: CASMRGGETQYF. CDR3 nucleotide sequence: TGTGCCAGCATGAGAGGGGGAGAGACCCAGTACTTC.

The CDR3 loop is CASSYSSRARQPQHF. CDR3 DNA sequence: TGTGCCAGCAGTTACTCATCCAGGGCAAGACAGCCCCAGCATTTT. The chain uses TRBV6-5 and TRBJ1-5; D possibly corresponds to TRBD1 (5 bases). Trimming stripped 0 bases from V and 7 bases from J, with 13 bases between. Germline-derived CDR1 and CDR2 are MNHEY and SVGAGI. This CDR3 contains 15 residues.

The CDR3 DNA reads TGTGCCAGCAGCGCTGACAGGGGAAAGCACTATGGCTACACCTTC. Translating gives CASSADRGKHYGYTF. The chain employs TRBV7-2 and TRBJ1-2, with TRBD1 identical over 8 bases. V shed 5 bases and J 3 bases; nucleotides not matched to a gene: 8. The length of the CDR3 is 15 residues. From germline, CDR1 is SGHTA and CDR2 FQGNSA. The complete variable domain, with remaining parts taken from reference TRBV7-2 and TRBJ1-2, reads GAGVSQSPSNKVTEKGKDVELRCDPISGHTALYWYRQSLGQGLEFLIYFQGNSAPDKSGLPSDRFSAERTGGSVSTLTIQRTQQEDSAVYLCASSADRGKHYGYTFGSGTRLTVV.

The chain is built from TRBV2 and TRBJ1-5; a weak D match, TRBD1 (5 bases). Trimming took 8 bases from V and 2 from J, leaving 13 bases between them. This CDR3 has 14 amino acids. Germline CDR1 SNHLY, CDR2 FYNNEI. CDR3 in amino acids: CASGGIGGNQPQHF. The DNA for the CDR3 is TGTGCCAGCGGGGGGATAGGTGGCAATCAGCCCCAGCATTTT.

The chain couples TRBV9 to TRBJ2-7, with 9 bases that match TRBD2. V shed 3 bases and J 4 bases; nucleotides not matched to a gene: 11. Germline V lookup: CDR1 SGDLS, CDR2 YYNGEE. The CDR3 runs 16 residues. The CDR3 reads CASSAGGASGVYEQYF. CDR3 DNA: TGTGCCAGCAGCGCTGGTGGGGCTAGCGGGGTGTACGAGCAGTACTTC.

This chain links TRBV20-1 with TRBJ2-5; no reliable D call. The CDR3 totals 10 residues. V was shortened by 6 bases and J by 5 bases, with 7 bases between the two germline ends. CDR1 DFQATT and CDR2 SNEGSKA come from the germline V gene (reference sequence). The CDR3 DNA is TGCAGTGCCAGACGCGAGACCCAGTACTTC. Amino acid sequence: CSARRETQYF.

V and J are TRBV7-2 and TRBJ2-5; D is ambiguous. V dropped 1 base and J dropped 4 bases, with 4 bases sitting between them. The CDR3 contains 12 residues. The germline V gene encodes CDR1 SGHTA and CDR2 FQGNSA. The CDR3 sequence is CASSLVRETQYF. CDR3 nucleotides: TGTGCCAGCAGCTTAGTAAGAGAGACCCAGTACTTC.

This clone was seen only once. The V gene is TRBV18, the J gene TRBJ1-4; D perhaps matches TRBD1 (6 bases). Trimming shortened V by 5 bases and J by 7 bases, and 14 bases separated the two germline ends. CDR3 length: 14 amino acids. Germline assignment: CDR1 KGHSH and CDR2 LQKENI. The chain's CDR3 is CASSGDTGSEKLFF. In DNA form, the CDR3 reads TGTGCCAGCTCAGGGGACACGGGAAGTGAAAAACTGTTTTTT.

The rearrangement joins TRBV3-1 (or the pseudogene TRBV3-2) to TRBJ1-1, with no clear D. The CDR3 extends over 14 amino acids. Trimming shortened V by 2 bases and J by 1 base, and 8 bases separated the two germline ends. Per germline, CDR1 LGHDT and CDR2 YNNKEL (reference sequence). The CDR3 sequence is CASSQLNENTEAFF. As DNA, the CDR3 is TGTGCCAGCAGCCAATTAAATGAGAACACTGAAGCTTTCTTT.

V usage is TRBV24-1 and J usage is TRBJ2-1, with TRBD2 matching 15 bases. The CDR3 covers 16 residues. V trimming: 4 bases; J trimming: 9 bases; junction bases outside the gene matches: 6. CDR1 and CDR2 from the germline V gene are KGHDR and SFDVKD. The CDR3 nucleotides read TGTGCCACCAGTGAGGGACTAGCGGGAGGCTGGGGTGAGCAGTTCTTC. Protein: CATSEGLAGGWGEQFF.

J is TRBJ1-1 and V is TRBV4-1; weak D call: TRBD1 (5 bases). V was shortened by 7 bases and J by 3 bases, with 12 bases between the two germline ends. Germline V gene data show CDR1 as MGHRA and CDR2 as YSYEKL. This CDR3 is built from 13 residues. In DNA form, the CDR3 reads TGCGCCAGCACCAGCAGGGCGGACACTGAAGCTTTCTTT. Translated, it gives CASTSRADTEAFF.

CDR3 loop: CATTAGTGEYNEQFF. For the CDR3, the DNA is TGTGCCACCACCGCCGGGACAGGGGAATACAATGAGCAGTTCTTC. The rearrangement uses TRBV24-1 and TRBJ2-1; 10 bases match TRBD1. Germline V gene data show CDR1 as KGHDR and CDR2 as SFDVKD. This CDR3 comprises 15 residues. Trimming cost V 8 bases and J 4 bases; bases outside gene matches: 7.

V is TRBV18 and J is TRBJ1-6; the match to TRBD1 covers 7 bases. Germline CDR1 KGHSH, CDR2 LQKENI. The V and J ends lost 3 bases and 9 bases, in that order; junction bases with no gene match: 11. The CDR3 extends over 16 amino acids. The CDR3 region is CASSPQQGREGSPLHF. The CDR3 coding sequence is TGTGCCAGCTCACCGCAACAGGGGAGAGAGGGTTCACCCCTCCACTTT.

This chain links TRBV7-9 with TRBJ2-3, with 8 bases aligning to TRBD2. The germline V gene encodes CDR1 SEHNR and CDR2 FQNEAQ (reference sequence). The CDR3 covers 17 residues. V gave up 5 bases and J gave up 0 bases; unmatched junction bases: 10. The CDR3 loop is CASSHPNGGVSTDTQYF. In nucleotides, the CDR3 is TGTGCCAGCAGCCATCCCAACGGGGGGGTAAGCACAGATACGCAGTATTTT.

The chain recombines TRBV27 with TRBJ2-1, with 15 bases lining up with TRBD2. The CDR3 sequence is 16 residues long. J lost 8 bases, V lost 3 bases, and 5 bases had no gene match. Germline V gives CDR1 MNHEY, CDR2 SMNVEV (reference sequence). The CDR3 nucleotides are TGTGCCAGCAGTTTTTGGACTAGCGGGGGGGCTTATGAGCAGTTCTTC. It encodes CASSFWTSGGAYEQFF.

This clone was observed a handful of times. The rearrangement links TRBV9 to TRBJ2-2; 9 bases are a match to TRBD2. The CDR3 is 16 residues long. V was clipped by 3 bases and J by 4 bases; unmatched bases: 7. The germline V gene encodes CDR1 SGDLS and CDR2 YYNGEE. CDR3 sequence: CASSAFATSGTGELFF. CDR3 DNA: TGTGCCAGCAGCGCCTTTGCGACTAGCGGCACCGGGGAGCTGTTTTTT.

The sample holds a few counts of this clone. The chain couples TRBV6-1 to TRBJ1-5; D perhaps matches TRBD1 (5 bases). This CDR3 has 13 amino acids. The V end lost 1 base, the J end lost 6 bases, and 7 bases lay between the germline ends. CDR1 is MNHNS and CDR2 is SASEGT in the germline V gene. CDR3 coding DNA: TGTGCCAGCAGTGAAGGAGGGGTTCAGCCCCAGCATTTT. Protein product: CASSEGGVQPQHF.

This CDR3 is CASSTGAGGGYEQYF. CDR3 nucleotides: TGTGCCAGTTCCACAGGGGCAGGGGGGGGCTACGAGCAGTACTTC. The V gene is TRBV19, the J gene TRBJ2-7; the D gene could be TRBD1 or TRBD2 (7 bases each). Per germline, CDR1 LNHDA and CDR2 SQIVND (reference sequence). This CDR3 contains 15 residues. V lost 8 bases and J lost 3, with 20 bases in between.

This clone was observed at least ten times. The V gene is TRBV27, the J gene TRBJ1-1; D is possibly TRBD1 (5 bases). CDR3 size: 13 residues. The V gene lost 3 bases and the J gene lost 8 bases, with 13 bases spanning the gap. From germline, CDR1 is MNHEY and CDR2 SMNVEV (reference sequence). The CDR3 sequence: CASSLGGTDEAFF. The CDR3 DNA follows: TGTGCCAGCAGTTTGGGAGGGACGGACGAAGCTTTCTTT.

CDR3 nucleotides: TGTGCCAGCAGCATAAGGGCGTTGGGGAAGAACACTGAAGCTTTCTTT. This gives the protein CASSIRALGKNTEAFF. The chain couples TRBV7-9 to TRBJ1-1; D is unresolved. CDR3 length equals 16 residues. V lost 5 bases and J lost 1, with 17 bases in between. The germline gives CDR1 SEHNR, CDR2 FQNEAQ (reference sequence).

This clone was seen more than once but under ten times. CDR3 sequence (DNA): TGTGCCAGCAGCTTAGCTGACCCAGATACGCAGTATTTT. It translates to CASSLADPDTQYF. The chain recombines TRBV11-2 with TRBJ2-3; D ambiguous. Between the trimmed V and J ends, which lost 1 base and 4 bases, there was a span of 6 bases. The CDR3 has 13 residues. CDR1 SGHAT and CDR2 FQNNGV come from the germline V gene. Full variable domain (missing parts from reference TRBV11-2 and TRBJ2-3): EAGVAQSPRYKIIEKRQSVAFWCNPISGHATLYWYQQILGQGPKLLIQFQNNGVVDDSQLPKDRFSAERLKGVDSTLKIQPAKLEDSAVYLCASSLADPDTQYFGPGTRLTVL.

The chain carries TRBV6-5 and TRBJ2-2; the D gene is possibly TRBD1 (6 bases). This CDR3 region has 15 residues. Germline CDR1 reads MNHEY; CDR2 reads SVGAGI. Trimming took off 7 bases at V and 0 bases at J, with 12 bases between the two ends. The CDR3 spells CASKADSANTGELFF. The CDR3 DNA follows: TGTGCCAGCAAAGCGGACAGCGCGAACACCGGGGAGCTGTTTTTT.

V is TRBV3-1 (or the pseudogene TRBV3-2) and J is TRBJ1-1, with D perhaps matching TRBD1 (6 bases). CDR1 and CDR2 from the germline V gene are LGHDT and YNNKEL (reference sequence). This CDR3 is built from 12 residues. The ends were cut back, 7 bases at V and 5 bases at J, with 11 bases in the middle. The CDR3 nucleotides are TGTGCCAGCACCCAGGGGACGACTGAAGCTTTCTTT. This gives the protein CASTQGTTEAFF.

The V call is TRBV19, the J call TRBJ2-2, with D possibly TRBD1 on 6 matching bases. CDR1 LNHDA and CDR2 SQIVND come from the germline V gene (reference sequence). CDR3 length: 18 amino acids. The V and J ends lost 5 bases and 1 base respectively, with 20 bases between them. The CDR3 DNA reads as TGTGCCAGTAGTTATCATGAAACAGGGTGGGGGAACACCGGGGAGCTGTTTTTT. The encoded protein is CASSYHETGWGNTGELFF.

The chain uses TRBV28 and TRBJ1-1; D is undetermined. V lost 5 bases and J 1 base, leaving 8 bases between the germline ends. CDR1 and CDR2 (germline): MDHEN, SYDVKM. The CDR3 covers 13 residues. The CDR3 sequence is CASSRGRNTEAFF. The CDR3 DNA sequence: TGTGCCAGCAGTCGGGGAAGGAACACTGAAGCTTTCTTT.